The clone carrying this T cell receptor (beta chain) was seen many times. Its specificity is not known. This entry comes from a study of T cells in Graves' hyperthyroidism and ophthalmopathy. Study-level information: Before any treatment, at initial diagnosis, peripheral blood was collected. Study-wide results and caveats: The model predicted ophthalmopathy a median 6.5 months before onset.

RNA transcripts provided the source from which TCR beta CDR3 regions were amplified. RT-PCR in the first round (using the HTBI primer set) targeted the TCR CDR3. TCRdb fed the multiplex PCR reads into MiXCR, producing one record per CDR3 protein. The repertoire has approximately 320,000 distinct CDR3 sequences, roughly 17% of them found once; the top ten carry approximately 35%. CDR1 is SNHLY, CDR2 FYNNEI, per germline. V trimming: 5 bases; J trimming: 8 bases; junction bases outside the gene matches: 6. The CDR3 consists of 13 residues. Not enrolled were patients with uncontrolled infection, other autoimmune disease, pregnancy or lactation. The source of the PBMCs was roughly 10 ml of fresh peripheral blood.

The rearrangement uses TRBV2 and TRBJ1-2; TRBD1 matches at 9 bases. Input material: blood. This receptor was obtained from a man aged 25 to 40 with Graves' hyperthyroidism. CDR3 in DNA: TGTGCCAGCAGTATAGGGACAGGGCAGGGCTACACCTTC. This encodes CASSIGTGQGYTF.